These T cell receptor beta chains were read from a single sample in a study of shared clonotypes between healthy human individuals. TCRdb keeps only in-frame clones here, not all; method: immunoSEQ multiplex PCR. The repertoire holds millions of clones, with around 93% as singletons. Source material: naive CD8+ T cells from PBMCs. The receptors were gathered from a man in his late teens or twenties in good health. Some clones in this sample may be carry-over from other donors' samples. The CDR3 runs from the conserved cysteine through the conserved F or W. D genes are given only for firm matches. The size entry is marked missing in some rows and otherwise reads once, few, many or a size class.

abundance: NA
j_gene: TRBJ2-1
d_gene: NA
v_gene: TRBV7-6
CDR3aa: CASSQEPTGLYNEQFF
CDR3nt: TGTGCCAGCAGCCAAGAGCCGACAGGACTCTACAATGAGCAGTTCTTC

abundance: once
j_gene: TRBJ1-4
d_gene: NA
v_gene: TRBV27
CDR3aa: CASSSDGWVKSEKLFF
CDR3nt: TGTGCCAGCAGTTCGGACGGTTGGGTGAAGAGTGAAAAACTGTTTTTT

abundance: NA
j_gene: TRBJ2-1
d_gene: NA
v_gene: TRBV27
CDR3aa: CASSELALSSYNEQFF
CDR3nt: TGTGCCAGCAGTGAACTAGCTCTGAGCTCCTACAATGAGCAGTTCTTC

abundance: NA
j_gene: TRBJ1-1
d_gene: TRBD1
v_gene: TRBV4-3
CDR3aa: CASSRLTGSGTEAFF
CDR3nt: TGCGCCAGCAGCCGCTTGACAGGGTCTGGCACTGAAGCTTTCTTT

abundance: NA
j_gene: TRBJ1-5
d_gene: NA
v_gene: TRBV7-6
CDR3aa: CASSLGGADGPYSNQPQHF
CDR3nt: TGTGCCAGCAGCTTAGGCGGCGCCGACGGGCCATATAGCAATCAGCCCCAGCATTTT

abundance: NA
j_gene: TRBJ1-1
d_gene: TRBD1
v_gene: TRBV7-8
CDR3aa: CASTDGTGNTEAFF
CDR3nt: TGTGCCAGCACCGATGGGACAGGGAACACTGAAGCTTTCTTT

abundance: NA
j_gene: TRBJ2-7
d_gene: NA
v_gene: TRBV5-5
CDR3aa: CASSLMGSSYEQYF
CDR3nt: TGTGCCAGCAGCTTGATGGGGAGTTCCTACGAGCAGTACTTC

abundance: NA
j_gene: TRBJ1-1
d_gene: TRBD1
v_gene: TRBV28
CDR3aa: CASSFRTGGGTEAFF
CDR3nt: TGTGCCAGCAGTTTTAGGACAGGGGGCGGCACTGAAGCTTTCTTT

abundance: NA
j_gene: TRBJ2-5
d_gene: TRBD1
v_gene: TRBV9
CDR3aa: CASSVYAGGFETQYF
CDR3nt: TGTGCCAGCAGCGTATACGCAGGGGGCTTTGAGACCCAGTACTTC

abundance: NA
j_gene: TRBJ2-2
d_gene: NA
v_gene: TRBV27
CDR3aa: CASRDGTGELFF
CDR3nt: TGTGCCAGCAGGGATGGGACCGGGGAGCTGTTTTTT

abundance: NA
j_gene: TRBJ1-4
d_gene: TRBD1
v_gene: TRBV19
CDR3aa: CASSTRAKGQPNEKLFF
CDR3nt: TGTGCCAGTAGTACTCGAGCCAAGGGACAGCCTAATGAAAAACTGTTTTTT

abundance: NA
j_gene: TRBJ2-7
d_gene: NA
v_gene: TRBV6-1
CDR3aa: CASMHSYEQYF
CDR3nt: TGTGCCAGCATGCACTCCTACGAGCAGTACTTC

abundance: NA
j_gene: TRBJ1-5
d_gene: NA
v_gene: TRBV19
CDR3aa: CASSTETGLGNQPQHF
CDR3nt: TGTGCCAGTAGTACCGAAACAGGGCTCGGCAATCAGCCCCAGCATTTT

abundance: NA
j_gene: TRBJ2-1
d_gene: TRBD2
v_gene: TRBV9
CDR3aa: CASSARLAGVAKGNEQFF
CDR3nt: TGTGCCAGCAGCGCCCGACTGGCGGGAGTTGCCAAAGGGAATGAGCAGTTCTTC

abundance: once
j_gene: TRBJ2-7
d_gene: NA
v_gene: TRBV27
CDR3aa: CASNQVGGREYEQYF
CDR3nt: TGTGCCAGCAATCAGGTAGGAGGCAGGGAGTACGAGCAGTACTTC

abundance: NA
j_gene: TRBJ1-1
d_gene: NA
v_gene: TRBV10-3
CDR3aa: CAIGYRDTEAFF
CDR3nt: TGTGCCATCGGTTACAGGGACACTGAAGCTTTCTTT

abundance: NA
j_gene: TRBJ1-1
d_gene: NA
v_gene: TRBV27
CDR3aa: CASRHTGTEAFF
CDR3nt: TGTGCCAGCAGACATACAGGCACTGAAGCTTTCTTT

abundance: NA
j_gene: TRBJ1-2
d_gene: NA
v_gene: TRBV28
CDR3aa: CASSLSLSLSNQGGYTF
CDR3nt: TGTGCCAGCAGTTTATCCCTCTCCCTATCAAACCAAGGGGGCTACACCTTC

abundance: NA
j_gene: TRBJ1-4
d_gene: NA
v_gene: TRBV9
CDR3aa: CASSAGQLPTNEKLFF
CDR3nt: TGTGCCAGCAGCGCTGGTCAGCTACCTACTAATGAAAAACTGTTTTTT

abundance: NA
j_gene: TRBJ2-3
d_gene: NA
v_gene: TRBV18
CDR3aa: CASSPGMRTDTQYF
CDR3nt: TGTGCCAGCTCACCGGGTATGAGAACAGATACGCAGTATTTT

abundance: NA
j_gene: TRBJ2-7
d_gene: NA
v_gene: TRBV9
CDR3aa: CASSVGGRWDYEQYF
CDR3nt: TGTGCCAGCAGCGTAGGTGGACGGTGGGACTACGAGCAGTACTTC

abundance: NA
j_gene: TRBJ1-1
d_gene: NA
v_gene: TRBV29-1
CDR3aa: CSVRGGATEAFF
CDR3nt: TGCAGCGTCCGCGGGGGGGCCACTGAAGCTTTCTTT

abundance: NA
j_gene: TRBJ2-7
d_gene: NA
v_gene: TRBV11-1
CDR3aa: CASSLGDSYEQYF
CDR3nt: TGTGCCAGCAGCTTAGGCGACTCCTACGAGCAGTACTTC

abundance: NA
j_gene: TRBJ2-1
d_gene: TRBD2
v_gene: TRBV7-8
CDR3aa: CASSPDVRTSGSSYNEQFF
CDR3nt: TGTGCCAGCAGCCCGGACGTAAGGACTAGCGGGAGCTCCTACAATGAGCAGTTCTTC

abundance: NA
j_gene: TRBJ2-1
d_gene: NA
v_gene: TRBV19
CDR3aa: CASSKGLHNEQFF
CDR3nt: TGTGCCAGTAGTAAGGGACTCCACAATGAGCAGTTCTTC

abundance: NA
j_gene: TRBJ1-1
d_gene: NA
v_gene: TRBV27
CDR3aa: CASRWTANTEAFF
CDR3nt: TGTGCCAGCAGATGGACAGCGAACACTGAAGCTTTCTTT

abundance: NA
j_gene: TRBJ2-7
d_gene: TRBD2
v_gene: TRBV9
CDR3aa: CASSTDDSGTSRQQYF
CDR3nt: TGTGCCAGCAGCACAGACGATTCCGGGACTAGTAGGCAGCAGTACTTC

abundance: once
j_gene: TRBJ2-1
d_gene: NA
v_gene: TRBV27
CDR3aa: CASSLTSSNEQFF
CDR3nt: TGTGCCAGCAGTTTAACCAGTTCCAATGAGCAGTTCTTC